The T cell receptor beta chain described here comes from a study of vaccination effects on CD4 cells after COVID-19. This clone was seen only a few times. The target antigen is unknown. Viral peptide pools were used in the ViraFEST assay to expand antigen-specific CD4+ T cells, and sequencing came afterward. Following 10 days of culture, CD4+ T cells were isolated. Cultures of under 2.5 million PBMC per well contained 9 to 10 IU/ml IL-2 plus 10 ug/ml peptides. Generated by immunoSEQ multiplex PCR, the TCRdb table keeps only in-frame clones and is missing some. The sample has about 31,000 clones, roughly two thirds seen once. Study-wide points: Cross-reaction with common cold coronaviruses was seen in only 1 of 255 vaccine-induced clones from healthy vaccinees. Recruitment yielded few convalescent patients, and the study had no early post-infection timepoints.

This receptor was taken from a human donor who received a COVID-19 vaccine. The material sequenced was CD4+ T cells from PBMCs cultured with HCoV-229E spike peptides, taken before COVID-19 vaccination.

This chain's CDR3 is CASSQSLLGAEAFF. The CDR3 nucleotides read TGTGCCAGCAGCCAATCCCTATTAGGCGCTGAAGCTTTCTTT. V usage is TRBV3-1 (or the pseudogene TRBV3-2) and J usage is TRBJ1-1; no clear D gene. CDR1 LGHDT and CDR2 YNNKEL come from the germline V gene (reference sequence). V lost 2 bases and J lost 6, with 13 bases in between. The CDR3 is 14 amino acids.